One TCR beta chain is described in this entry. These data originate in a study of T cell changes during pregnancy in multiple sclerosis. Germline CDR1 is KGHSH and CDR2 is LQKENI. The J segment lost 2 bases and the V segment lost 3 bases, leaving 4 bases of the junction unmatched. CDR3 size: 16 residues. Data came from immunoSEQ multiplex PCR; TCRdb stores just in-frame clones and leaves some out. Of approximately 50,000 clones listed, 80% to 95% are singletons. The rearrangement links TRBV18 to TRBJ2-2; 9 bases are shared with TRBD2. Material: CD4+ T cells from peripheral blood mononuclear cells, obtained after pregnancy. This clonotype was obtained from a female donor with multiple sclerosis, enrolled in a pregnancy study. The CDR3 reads CASSPIAGDNTGELFF. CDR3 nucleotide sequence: TGTGCCAGCTCACCCATAGCGGGGGACAACACCGGGGAGCTGTTTTTT.